Following are 2 T cell receptor beta chains from one sample sequenced in a study of cytomegalovirus exposure and HLA in healthy donors (dated 2017 in TCRdb). Library prep was done by the immunoSEQ multiplex PCR assay. The table comes from immuneACCESS by way of TCRdb, which keeps in-frame sequences with V and J called. Part of the clones is missing from these tables; in studies checked, under half for an unresolved V gene and the rest for unknown reasons. The sample table contains more than 150,000 clones; only one count was recorded for 84% of them. The ten largest clones capture less than 9% of the sample. The sample taken for sequencing was PBMCs. The receptors here all came from a man between 18 and 29 years old in good health and CMV-seropositive.

The chain uses TRBV7-2 and TRBJ2-3; 8 positions agree with TRBD1. The V gene end was trimmed by 4 bases and the J gene end by 1 base; junction bases not matched to a gene: 7. Per germline, CDR1 SGHTA and CDR2 FQGNSA. The length of the CDR3 is 16 residues. This CDR3 reads CASSSRGQVGTDTQYF. The DNA of the CDR3 is TGTGCCAGCAGCTCCCGGGGACAGGTCGGCACAGATACGCAGTATTTT.

The CDR3 DNA reads as TGCGCCAGCAGCTTTCTAGCGGGAGCCGGGAATGAGCAGTTCTTC. Protein: CASSFLAGAGNEQFF. This chain uses TRBV5-1 with TRBJ2-1; 10 positions match TRBD2. The CDR3 spans 15 residues. V gave up 2 bases and J gave up 7 bases; unmatched junction bases: 6. The V gene's germline CDR1 is SGHRS and CDR2 YFSETQ.